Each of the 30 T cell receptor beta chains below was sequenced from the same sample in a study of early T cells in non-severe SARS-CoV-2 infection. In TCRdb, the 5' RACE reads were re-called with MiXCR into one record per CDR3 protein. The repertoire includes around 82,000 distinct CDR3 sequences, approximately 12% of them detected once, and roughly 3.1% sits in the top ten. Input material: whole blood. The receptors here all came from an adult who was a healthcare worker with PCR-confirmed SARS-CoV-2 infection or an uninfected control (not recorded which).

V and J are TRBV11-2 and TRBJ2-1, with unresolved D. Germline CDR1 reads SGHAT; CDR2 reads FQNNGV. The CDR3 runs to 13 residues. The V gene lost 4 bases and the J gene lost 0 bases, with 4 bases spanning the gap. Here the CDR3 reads CASSSPSYNEQFF. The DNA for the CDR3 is TGTGCCAGCAGCTCCCCCTCCTACAATGAGCAGTTCTTC.

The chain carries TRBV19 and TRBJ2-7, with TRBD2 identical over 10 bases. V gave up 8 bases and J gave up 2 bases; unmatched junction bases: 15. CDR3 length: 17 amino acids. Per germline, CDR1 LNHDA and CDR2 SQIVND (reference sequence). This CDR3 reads CASGKAPGLADPYEQYF. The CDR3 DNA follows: TGTGCCAGTGGTAAGGCCCCCGGACTAGCGGATCCCTACGAGCAGTACTTC.

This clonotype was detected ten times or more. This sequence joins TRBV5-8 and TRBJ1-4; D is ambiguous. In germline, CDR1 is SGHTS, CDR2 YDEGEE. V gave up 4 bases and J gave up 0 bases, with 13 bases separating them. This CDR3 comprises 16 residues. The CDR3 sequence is CASSTAWTSTNEKLFF. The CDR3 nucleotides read TGTGCCAGCAGCACCGCTTGGACGTCAACTAATGAAAAACTGTTTTTT. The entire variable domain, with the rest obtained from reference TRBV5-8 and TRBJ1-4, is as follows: EAGVTQSPTHLIKTRGQQATLRCSPISGHTSVYWYQQALGLGLQFLLWYDEGEERNRGNFPPRFSGRQFPNYSSELNVNALELEDSALYLCASSTAWTSTNEKLFFGSGTQLSVL.

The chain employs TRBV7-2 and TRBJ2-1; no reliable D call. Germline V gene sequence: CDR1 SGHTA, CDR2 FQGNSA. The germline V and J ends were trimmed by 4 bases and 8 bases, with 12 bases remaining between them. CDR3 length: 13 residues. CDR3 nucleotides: TGTGCCAGCAGCTCAGGCCCGGGCGATGAGCAGTTCTTC. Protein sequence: CASSSGPGDEQFF.

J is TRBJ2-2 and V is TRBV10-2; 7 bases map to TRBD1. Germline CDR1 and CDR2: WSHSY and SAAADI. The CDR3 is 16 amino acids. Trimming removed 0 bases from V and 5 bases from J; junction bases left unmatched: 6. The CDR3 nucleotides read TGCGCCAGCAGTGAGTCCCGACAGGGAAAAACCGGGGAGCTGTTTTTT. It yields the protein CASSESRQGKTGELFF.

The CDR3 sequence is CASSLGGLAGYEQFF. The CDR3 bases are TGTGCCAGCAGTTTGGGGGGCCTAGCGGGATATGAGCAGTTCTTC. The V and J genes are TRBV28 and TRBJ2-1; 9 bases line up with TRBD2. V trimming: 3 bases; J trimming: 8 bases; junction bases outside the gene matches: 8. Germline V gene sequence: CDR1 MDHEN, CDR2 SYDVKM. This CDR3 has 15 residues.

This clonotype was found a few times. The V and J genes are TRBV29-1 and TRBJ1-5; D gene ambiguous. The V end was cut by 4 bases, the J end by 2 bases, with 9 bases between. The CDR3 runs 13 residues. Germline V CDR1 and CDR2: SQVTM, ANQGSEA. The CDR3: CSVGNGGNQPQHF. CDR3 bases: TGCAGCGTTGGGAATGGAGGCAATCAGCCCCAGCATTTT.

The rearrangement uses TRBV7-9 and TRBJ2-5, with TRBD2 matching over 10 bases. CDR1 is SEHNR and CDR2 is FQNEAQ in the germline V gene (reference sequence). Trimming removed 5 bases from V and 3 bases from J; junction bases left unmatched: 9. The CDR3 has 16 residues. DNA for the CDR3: TGTGCCAGCAGCCCGGGCGGGCTAGCGGGAGAAGAGACCCAGTACTTC. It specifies CASSPGGLAGEETQYF.

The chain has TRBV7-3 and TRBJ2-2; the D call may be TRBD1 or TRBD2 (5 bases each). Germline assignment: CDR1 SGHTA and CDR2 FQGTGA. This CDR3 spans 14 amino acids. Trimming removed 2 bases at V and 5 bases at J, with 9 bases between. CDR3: CASSLLEGTGELFF. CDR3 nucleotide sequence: TGTGCCAGCAGCTTATTAGAGGGGACCGGGGAGCTGTTTTTT.

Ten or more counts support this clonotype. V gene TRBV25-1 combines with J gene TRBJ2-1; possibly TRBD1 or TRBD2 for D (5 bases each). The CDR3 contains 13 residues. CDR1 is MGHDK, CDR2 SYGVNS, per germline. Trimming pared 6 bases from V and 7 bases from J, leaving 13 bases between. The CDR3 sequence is CASSPAWGNEQFF. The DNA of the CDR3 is TGTGCCAGCAGCCCGGCCTGGGGGAATGAGCAGTTCTTC.

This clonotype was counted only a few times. For the CDR3, the DNA is TGTGCCAGCAGCTTAGTTGACGGGGGCGGTCGCACCGGGGAGCTGTTTTTT. This translates into CASSLVDGGGRTGELFF. V gene TRBV11-2 combines with J gene TRBJ2-2; D may match TRBD1 or TRBD2 (6 bases each). Trimming cost V 1 base and J 4 bases, with 16 bases left between them. CDR3 length: 17 amino acids. Germline V gene sequence: CDR1 SGHAT, CDR2 FQNNGV.

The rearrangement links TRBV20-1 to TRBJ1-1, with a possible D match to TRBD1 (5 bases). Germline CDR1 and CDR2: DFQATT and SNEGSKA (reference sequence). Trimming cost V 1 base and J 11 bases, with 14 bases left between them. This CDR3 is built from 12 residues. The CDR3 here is CSARVGYRGAFF. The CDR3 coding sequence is TGCAGTGCTAGAGTGGGGTACCGGGGGGCTTTCTTT.

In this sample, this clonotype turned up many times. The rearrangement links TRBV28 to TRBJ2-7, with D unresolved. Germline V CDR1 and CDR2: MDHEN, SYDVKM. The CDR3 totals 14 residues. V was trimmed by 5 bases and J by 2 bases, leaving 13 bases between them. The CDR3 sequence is CASSTPASTYEQYF. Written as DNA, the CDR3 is TGTGCCAGCAGTACCCCGGCCTCGACCTACGAGCAGTACTTC.

The CDR3 DNA is TGCGCCAGCAGCTTGGAGGGGGAGCAAGAGACCCAGTACTTC. Its translation is CASSLEGEQETQYF. This chain links TRBV5-1 with TRBJ2-5; perhaps TRBD1 as D (6 bases). This CDR3 comprises 14 residues. CDR1 is SGHRS, CDR2 YFSETQ, per germline. V lost 0 bases and J 2 bases, leaving 8 bases between the germline ends.

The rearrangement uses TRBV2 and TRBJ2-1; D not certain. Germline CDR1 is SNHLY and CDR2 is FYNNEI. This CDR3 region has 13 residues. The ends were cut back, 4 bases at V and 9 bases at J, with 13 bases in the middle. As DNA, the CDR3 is TGTGCCAGCAGTGGTACTGTCTGGGGTGAGCAGTTCTTC. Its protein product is CASSGTVWGEQFF.

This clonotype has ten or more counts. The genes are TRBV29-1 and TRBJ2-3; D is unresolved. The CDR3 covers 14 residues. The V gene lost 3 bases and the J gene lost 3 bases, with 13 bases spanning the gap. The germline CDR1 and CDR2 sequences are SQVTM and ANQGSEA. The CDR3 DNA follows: TGCAGCGTTGATCAGCGTCACGGGACAGATACGCAGTATTTT. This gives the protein CSVDQRHGTDTQYF.

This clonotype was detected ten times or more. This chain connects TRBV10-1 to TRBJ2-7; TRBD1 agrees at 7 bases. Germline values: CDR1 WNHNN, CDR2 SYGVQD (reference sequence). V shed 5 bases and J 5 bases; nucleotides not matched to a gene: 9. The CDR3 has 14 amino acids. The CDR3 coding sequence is TGCGCCAGCAGTTCACGACCGGACAGGAACGAGCAGTACTTC. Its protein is CASSSRPDRNEQYF.

The CDR3 sequence: CASSSLAGHNEQFF. The CDR3 DNA reads as TGTGCCAGCAGCTCGCTAGCGGGCCACAATGAGCAGTTCTTC. The V call is TRBV12-3 or TRBV12-4, the J call TRBJ2-1, with 8 positions matching TRBD2. The trim removed 6 bases at V and 5 bases at J, leaving 6 bases unmatched. The CDR3 is 14 residues long.

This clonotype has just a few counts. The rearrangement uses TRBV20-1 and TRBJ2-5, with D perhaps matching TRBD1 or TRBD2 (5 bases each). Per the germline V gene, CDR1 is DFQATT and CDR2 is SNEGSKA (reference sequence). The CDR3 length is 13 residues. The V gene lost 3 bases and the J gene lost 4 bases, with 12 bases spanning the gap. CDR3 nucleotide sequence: TGCAGTGCTAGTATGGGACCCGGAGAGACCCAGTACTTC. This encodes CSASMGPGETQYF.

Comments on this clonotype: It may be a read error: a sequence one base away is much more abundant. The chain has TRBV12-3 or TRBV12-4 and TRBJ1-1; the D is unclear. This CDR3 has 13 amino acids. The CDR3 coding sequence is TGTGCCAACAGTTTATCGCTGAACACTGAAGCTTTCTTT. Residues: CANSLSLNTEAFF.

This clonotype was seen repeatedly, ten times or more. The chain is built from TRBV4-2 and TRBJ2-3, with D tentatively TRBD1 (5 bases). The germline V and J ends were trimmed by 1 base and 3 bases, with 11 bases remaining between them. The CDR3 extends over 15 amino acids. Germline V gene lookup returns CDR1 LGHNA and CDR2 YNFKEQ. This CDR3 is CASSQGGLDTDTQYF. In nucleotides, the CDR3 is TGTGCCAGCAGCCAAGGGGGCCTGGATACAGATACGCAGTATTTT.

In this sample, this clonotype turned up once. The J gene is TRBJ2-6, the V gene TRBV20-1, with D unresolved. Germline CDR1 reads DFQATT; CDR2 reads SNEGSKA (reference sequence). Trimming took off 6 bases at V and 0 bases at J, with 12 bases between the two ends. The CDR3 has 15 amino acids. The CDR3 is CSAAVSSSGANVLTF. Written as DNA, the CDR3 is TGCAGTGCCGCAGTGTCGAGCTCTGGGGCCAACGTCCTGACTTTC.

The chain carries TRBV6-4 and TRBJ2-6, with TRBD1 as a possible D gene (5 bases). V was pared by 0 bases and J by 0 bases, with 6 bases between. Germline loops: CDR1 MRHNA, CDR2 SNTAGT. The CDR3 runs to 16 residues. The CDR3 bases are TGTGCCAGCAGTGACTCAACAGGCTCTGGGGCCAACGTCCTGACTTTC. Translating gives CASSDSTGSGANVLTF.

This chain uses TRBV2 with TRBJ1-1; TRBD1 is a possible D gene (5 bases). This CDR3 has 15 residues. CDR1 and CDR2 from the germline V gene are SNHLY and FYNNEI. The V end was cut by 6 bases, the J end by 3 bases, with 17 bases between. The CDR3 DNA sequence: TGTGCCAGCAGCGGCTGGGGGGGAGGGCACACTGAAGCTTTCTTT. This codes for CASSGWGGGHTEAFF. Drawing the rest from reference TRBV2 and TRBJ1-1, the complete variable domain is EPEVTQTPSHQVTQMGQEVILRCVPISNHLYFYWYRQILGQKVEFLVSFYNNEISEKSEIFDDQFSVERPDGSNFTLKIRSTKLEDSAMYFCASSGWGGGHTEAFFGQGTRLTVV.

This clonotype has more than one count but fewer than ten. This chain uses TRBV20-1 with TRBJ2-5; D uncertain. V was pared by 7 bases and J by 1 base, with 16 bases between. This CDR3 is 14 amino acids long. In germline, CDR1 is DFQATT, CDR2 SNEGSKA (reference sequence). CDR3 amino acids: CSVYPGPPQETQYF. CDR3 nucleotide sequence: TGCAGTGTTTACCCCGGGCCGCCCCAAGAGACCCAGTACTTC.

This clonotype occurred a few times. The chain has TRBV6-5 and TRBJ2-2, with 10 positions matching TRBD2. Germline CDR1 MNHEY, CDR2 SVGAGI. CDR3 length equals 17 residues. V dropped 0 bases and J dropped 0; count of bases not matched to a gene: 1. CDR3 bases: TGTGCCAGCAGTTACTCTAGCGGGAGGACGAACACCGGGGAGCTGTTTTTT. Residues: CASSYSSGRTNTGELFF.

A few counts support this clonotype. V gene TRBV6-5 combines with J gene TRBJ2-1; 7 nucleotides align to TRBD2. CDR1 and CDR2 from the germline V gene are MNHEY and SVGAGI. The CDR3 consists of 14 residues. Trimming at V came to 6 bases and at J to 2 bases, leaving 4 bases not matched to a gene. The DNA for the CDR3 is TGTGCCAGCAGAAGCGGGATCGCCTACAATGAGCAGTTCTTC. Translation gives CASRSGIAYNEQFF.

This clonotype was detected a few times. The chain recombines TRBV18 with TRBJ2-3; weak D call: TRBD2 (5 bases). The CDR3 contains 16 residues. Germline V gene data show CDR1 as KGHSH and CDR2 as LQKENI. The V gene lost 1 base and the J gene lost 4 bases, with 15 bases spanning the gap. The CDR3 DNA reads TGTGCCAGCTCACCACTTGGAGCACTTAGCGCAGATACGCAGTATTTT. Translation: CASSPLGALSADTQYF.

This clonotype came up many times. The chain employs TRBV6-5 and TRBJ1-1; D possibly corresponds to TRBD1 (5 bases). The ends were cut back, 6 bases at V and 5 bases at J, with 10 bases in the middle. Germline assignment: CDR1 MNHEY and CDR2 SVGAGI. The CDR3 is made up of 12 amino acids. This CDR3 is CASRGEGTEAFF. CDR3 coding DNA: TGTGCCAGCAGGGGGGAGGGGACTGAAGCTTTCTTT.

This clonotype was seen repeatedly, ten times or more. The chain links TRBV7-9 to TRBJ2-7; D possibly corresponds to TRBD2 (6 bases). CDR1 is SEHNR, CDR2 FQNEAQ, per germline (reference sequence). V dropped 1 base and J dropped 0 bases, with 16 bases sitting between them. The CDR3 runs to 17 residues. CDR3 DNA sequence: TGTGCCAGCAGCTTAGGGGTCGCGGGGTTTAGCTCCTACGAGCAGTACTTC. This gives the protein CASSLGVAGFSSYEQYF.